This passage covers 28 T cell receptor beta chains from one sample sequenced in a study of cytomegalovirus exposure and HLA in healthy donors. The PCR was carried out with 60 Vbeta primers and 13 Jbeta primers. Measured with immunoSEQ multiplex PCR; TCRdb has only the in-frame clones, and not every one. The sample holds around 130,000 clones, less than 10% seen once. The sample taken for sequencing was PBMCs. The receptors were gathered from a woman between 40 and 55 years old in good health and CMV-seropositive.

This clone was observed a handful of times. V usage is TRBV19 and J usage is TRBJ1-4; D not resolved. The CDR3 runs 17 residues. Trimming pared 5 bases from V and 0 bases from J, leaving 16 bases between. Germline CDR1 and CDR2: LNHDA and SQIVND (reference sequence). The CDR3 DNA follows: TGTGCCAGTAGTTCCCCAGGCGCCCCCTCAACTAATGAAAAACTGTTTTTT. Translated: CASSSPGAPSTNEKLFF.

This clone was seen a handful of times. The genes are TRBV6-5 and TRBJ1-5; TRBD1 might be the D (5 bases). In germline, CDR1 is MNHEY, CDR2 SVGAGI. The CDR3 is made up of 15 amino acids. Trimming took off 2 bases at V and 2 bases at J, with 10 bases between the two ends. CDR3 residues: CASSYDSGGNQPQHF. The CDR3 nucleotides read TGTGCCAGCAGTTACGACAGTGGTGGCAATCAGCCCCAGCATTTT.

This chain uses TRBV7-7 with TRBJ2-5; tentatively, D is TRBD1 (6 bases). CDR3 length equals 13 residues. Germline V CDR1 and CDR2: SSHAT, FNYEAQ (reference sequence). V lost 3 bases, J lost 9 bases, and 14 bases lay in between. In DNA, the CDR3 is TGTGCCAGCAGCTTGAACAGGGAAGGTGCCCAGTACTTC. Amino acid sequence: CASSLNREGAQYF.

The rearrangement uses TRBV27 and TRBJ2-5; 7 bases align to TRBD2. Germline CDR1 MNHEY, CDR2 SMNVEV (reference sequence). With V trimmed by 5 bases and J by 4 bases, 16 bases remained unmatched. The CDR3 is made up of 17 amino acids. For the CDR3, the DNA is TGTGCCAGCAGTCCCCGGGGACGGCGGGGGAGCGGAGAGACCCAGTACTTC. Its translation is CASSPRGRRGSGETQYF.

The CDR3 is CASSEVGAAYEQYF. The CDR3 coding sequence is TGTGCCAGCAGTGAAGTAGGGGCAGCCTACGAGCAGTACTTC. The chain is built from TRBV6-1 and TRBJ2-5; the D gene is possibly TRBD1 (5 bases). The DNA end is a closer match to TRBJ2-7, so the J assignment may be wrong. Germline V lookup: CDR1 MNHNS, CDR2 SASEGT. CDR3 length: 14 residues.

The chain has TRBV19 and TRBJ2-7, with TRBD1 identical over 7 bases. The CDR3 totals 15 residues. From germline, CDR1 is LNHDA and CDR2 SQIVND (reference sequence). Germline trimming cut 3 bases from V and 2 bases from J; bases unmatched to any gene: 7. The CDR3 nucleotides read TGTGCCAGTAGTATTTCAGGTCAGGGGGCCTACGAGCAGTACTTC. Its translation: CASSISGQGAYEQYF.

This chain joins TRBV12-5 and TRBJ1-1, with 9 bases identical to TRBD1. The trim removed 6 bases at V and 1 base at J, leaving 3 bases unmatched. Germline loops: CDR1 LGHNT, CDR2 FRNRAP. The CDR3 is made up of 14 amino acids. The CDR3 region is CASGPDRGNTEAFF. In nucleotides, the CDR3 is TGTGCTAGTGGACCGGACAGGGGGAACACTGAAGCTTTCTTT. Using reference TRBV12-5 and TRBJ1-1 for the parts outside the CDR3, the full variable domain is DARVTQTPRHKVTEMGQEVTMRCQPILGHNTVFWYRQTMMQGLELLAYFRNRAPLDDSGMPKDRFSAEMPDATLATLKIQPSEPRDSAVYFCASGPDRGNTEAFFGQGTRLTVV.

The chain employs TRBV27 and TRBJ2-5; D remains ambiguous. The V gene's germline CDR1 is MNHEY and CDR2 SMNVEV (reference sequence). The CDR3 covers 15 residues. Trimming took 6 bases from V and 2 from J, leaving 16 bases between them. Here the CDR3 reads CASRSIGRRQETQYF. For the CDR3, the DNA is TGTGCCAGCAGATCCATAGGCAGGCGACAAGAGACCCAGTACTTC.

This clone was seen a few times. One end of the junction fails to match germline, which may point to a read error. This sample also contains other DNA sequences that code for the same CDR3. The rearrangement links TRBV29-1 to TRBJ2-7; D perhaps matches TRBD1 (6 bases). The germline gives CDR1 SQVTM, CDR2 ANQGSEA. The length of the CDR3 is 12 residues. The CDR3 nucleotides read TGCAGCGTTTCTGAGGGGGTCGACGAGCAATACTTC. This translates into CSVSEGVDEQYF.

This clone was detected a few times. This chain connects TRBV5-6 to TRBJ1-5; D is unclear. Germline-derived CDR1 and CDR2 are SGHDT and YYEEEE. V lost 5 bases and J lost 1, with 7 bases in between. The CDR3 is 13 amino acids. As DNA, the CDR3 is TGTGCCAGCAGTTCACAAAGCAATCAGCCCCAGCATTTT. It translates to CASSSQSNQPQHF.

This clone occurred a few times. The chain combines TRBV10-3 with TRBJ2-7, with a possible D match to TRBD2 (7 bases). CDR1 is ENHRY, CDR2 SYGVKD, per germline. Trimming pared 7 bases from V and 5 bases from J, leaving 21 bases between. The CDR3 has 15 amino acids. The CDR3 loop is CAIKSKGEGSDEQYF. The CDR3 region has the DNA TGTGCCATCAAATCTAAGGGGGAGGGTAGCGACGAGCAGTACTTC.

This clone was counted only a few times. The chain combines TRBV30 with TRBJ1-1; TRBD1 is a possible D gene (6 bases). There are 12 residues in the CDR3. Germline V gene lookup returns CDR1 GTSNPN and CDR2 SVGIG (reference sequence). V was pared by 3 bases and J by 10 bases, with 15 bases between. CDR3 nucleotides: TGTGCCTGGAGCGGCACCGGGACACCAGCTTTCTTT. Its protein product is CAWSGTGTPAFF.

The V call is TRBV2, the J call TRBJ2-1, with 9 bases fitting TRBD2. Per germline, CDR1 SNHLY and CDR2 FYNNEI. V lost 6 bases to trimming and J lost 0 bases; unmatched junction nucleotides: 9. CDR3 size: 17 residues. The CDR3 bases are TGTGCCAGCAGGACTAGCGGAGCTACTCGCTCCTACAATGAGCAGTTCTTC. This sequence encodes CASRTSGATRSYNEQFF.

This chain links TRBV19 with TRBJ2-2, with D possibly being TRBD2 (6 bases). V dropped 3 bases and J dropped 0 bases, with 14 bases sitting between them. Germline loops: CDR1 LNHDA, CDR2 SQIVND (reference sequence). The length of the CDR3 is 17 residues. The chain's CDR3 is CASSILGGGPNTGELFF. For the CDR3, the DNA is TGTGCCAGTAGTATCCTCGGTGGAGGGCCGAACACCGGGGAGCTGTTTTTT.

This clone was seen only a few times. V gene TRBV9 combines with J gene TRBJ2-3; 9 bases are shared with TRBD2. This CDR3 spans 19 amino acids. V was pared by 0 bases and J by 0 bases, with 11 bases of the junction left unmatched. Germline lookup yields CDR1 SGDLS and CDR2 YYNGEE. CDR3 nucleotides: TGTGCCAGCAGCGTAGAGGGGGTAGCGGGGGTTACTAGCACAGATACGCAGTATTTT. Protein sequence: CASSVEGVAGVTSTDTQYF.

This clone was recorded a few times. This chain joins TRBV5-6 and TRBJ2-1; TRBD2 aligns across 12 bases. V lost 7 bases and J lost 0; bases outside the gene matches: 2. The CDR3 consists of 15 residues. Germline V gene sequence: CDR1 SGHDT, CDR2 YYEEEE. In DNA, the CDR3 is TGTGCCAGCTCTAGCGGGGGGGCCTCCTACAATGAGCAGTTCTTC. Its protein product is CASSSGGASYNEQFF. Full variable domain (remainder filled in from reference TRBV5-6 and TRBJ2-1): DAGVTQSPTHLIKTRGQQVTLRCSPKSGHDTVSWYQQALGQGPQFIFQYYEEEERQRGNFPDRFSGHQFPNYSSELNVNALLLGDSALYLCASSSGGASYNEQFFGPGTRLTVL.

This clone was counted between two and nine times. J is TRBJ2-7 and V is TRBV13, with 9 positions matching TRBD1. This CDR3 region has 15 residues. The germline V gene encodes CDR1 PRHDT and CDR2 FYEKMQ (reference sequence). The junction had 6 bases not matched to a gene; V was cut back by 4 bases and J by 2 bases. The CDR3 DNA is TGTGCCAGCAGCTCAGGACAGGGGAAGCCCTACGAGCAGTACTTC. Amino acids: CASSSGQGKPYEQYF.

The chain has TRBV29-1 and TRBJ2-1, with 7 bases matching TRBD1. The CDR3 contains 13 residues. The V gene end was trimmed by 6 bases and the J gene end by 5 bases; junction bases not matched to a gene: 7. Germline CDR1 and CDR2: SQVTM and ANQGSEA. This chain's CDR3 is CSVTGLIDNEQFF. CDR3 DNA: TGCAGCGTGACAGGGCTTATAGACAATGAGCAGTTCTTC.

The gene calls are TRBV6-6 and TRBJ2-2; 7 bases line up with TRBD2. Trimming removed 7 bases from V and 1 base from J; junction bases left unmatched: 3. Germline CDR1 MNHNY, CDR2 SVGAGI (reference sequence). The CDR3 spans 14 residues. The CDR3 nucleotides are TGTGCCAGCATGGGGGGGAAGAACACCGGGGAGCTGTTTTTT. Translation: CASMGGKNTGELFF.

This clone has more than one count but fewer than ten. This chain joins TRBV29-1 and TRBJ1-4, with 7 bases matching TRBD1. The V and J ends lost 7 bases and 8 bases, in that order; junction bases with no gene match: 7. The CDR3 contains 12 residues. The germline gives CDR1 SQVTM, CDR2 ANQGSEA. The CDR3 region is CSGWGTDEKLFF. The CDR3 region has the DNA TGCAGCGGTTGGGGGACAGACGAAAAACTGTTTTTT. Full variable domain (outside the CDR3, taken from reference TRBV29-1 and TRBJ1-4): SAVISQKPSRDICQRGTSLTIQCQVDSQVTMMFWYRQQPGQSLTLIATANQGSEATYESGFVIDKFPISRPNLTFSTLTVSNMSPEDSSIYLCSGWGTDEKLFFGSGTQLSVL.

The CDR3 region is CAWSDRGHTEAFF. The CDR3 bases are TGTGCCTGGAGCGACAGGGGTCACACTGAAGCTTTCTTT. The rearrangement links TRBV30 to TRBJ1-1; TRBD1 agrees at 8 bases. The CDR3 runs to 13 residues. The trim removed 3 bases at V and 3 bases at J, leaving 3 bases unmatched. Germline lookup yields CDR1 GTSNPN and CDR2 SVGIG (reference sequence).

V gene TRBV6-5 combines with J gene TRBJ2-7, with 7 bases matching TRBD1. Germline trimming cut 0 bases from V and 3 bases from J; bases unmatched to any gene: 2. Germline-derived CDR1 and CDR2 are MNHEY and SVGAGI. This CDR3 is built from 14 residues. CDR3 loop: CASSYSGGYYEQYF. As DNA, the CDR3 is TGTGCCAGCAGTTACTCAGGGGGCTACTACGAGCAGTACTTC.

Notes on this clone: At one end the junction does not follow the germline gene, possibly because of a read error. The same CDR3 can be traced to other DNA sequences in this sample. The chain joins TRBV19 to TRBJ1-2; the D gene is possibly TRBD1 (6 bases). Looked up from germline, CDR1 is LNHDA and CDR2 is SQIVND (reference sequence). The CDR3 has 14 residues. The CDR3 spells CASRQMDSYYGYTF. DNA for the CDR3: TGTGCCAGTAGACAGATGGACAGCTACTATGGCTACACCTTT.

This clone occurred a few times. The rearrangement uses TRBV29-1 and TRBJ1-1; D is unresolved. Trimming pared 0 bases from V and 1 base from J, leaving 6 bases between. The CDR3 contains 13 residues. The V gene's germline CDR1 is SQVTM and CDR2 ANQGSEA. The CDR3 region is CSVEESGNTEAFF. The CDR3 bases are TGCAGCGTTGAAGAATCGGGGAACACTGAAGCTTTCTTT.

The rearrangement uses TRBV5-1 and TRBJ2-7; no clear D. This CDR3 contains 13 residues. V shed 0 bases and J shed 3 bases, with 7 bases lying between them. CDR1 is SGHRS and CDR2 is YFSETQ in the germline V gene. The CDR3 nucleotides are TGCGCCAGCAGCTTGGGGGCAGACTACGAGCAGTACTTC. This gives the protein CASSLGADYEQYF.

The chain's CDR3 is CASRLEKHRGNSPLHF. The DNA of the CDR3 is TGTGCAAGTCGCTTAGAAAAGCACCGAGGCAATTCACCCCTCCACTTT. The chain couples TRBV12-2 to TRBJ1-6. TRBV12-2 is listed as a pseudogene. The CDR3 runs to 16 residues.

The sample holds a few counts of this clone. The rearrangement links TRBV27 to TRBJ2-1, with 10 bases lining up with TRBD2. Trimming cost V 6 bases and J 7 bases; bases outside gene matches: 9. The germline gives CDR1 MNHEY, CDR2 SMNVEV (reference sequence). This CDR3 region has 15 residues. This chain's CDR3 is CASRLTSGAENEQFF. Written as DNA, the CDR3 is TGTGCCAGCAGATTAACTAGCGGGGCGGAAAATGAGCAGTTCTTC.

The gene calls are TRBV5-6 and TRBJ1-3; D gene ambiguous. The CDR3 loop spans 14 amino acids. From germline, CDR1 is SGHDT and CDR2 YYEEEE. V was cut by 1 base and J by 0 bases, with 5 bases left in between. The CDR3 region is CASSLWSSGNTIYF. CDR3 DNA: TGTGCCAGCAGCTTGTGGAGCTCTGGAAACACCATATATTTT.